The 10 T cell receptor beta chains below all came from one sample that was sequenced in a study of blood T cell repertoires in COVID-19. TCRdb keeps only in-frame clones here, not all; method: immunoSEQ multiplex PCR. The sample contains around 220,000 clones, approximately 80% of which appear only once. The sequenced sample was peripheral blood. These receptors were obtained from an elderly woman with acute or convalescent COVID-19.

Ten or more counts support this clone. The gene calls are TRBV19 and TRBJ2-5, with D maybe TRBD1 (5 bases). The CDR3 runs to 14 residues. Germline lookup yields CDR1 LNHDA and CDR2 SQIVND (reference sequence). The V and J ends lost 4 bases and 5 bases respectively, with 14 bases between them. The CDR3 region is CASSTQGVWETQYF. The CDR3, as DNA: TGTGCCAGTAGTACCCAGGGTGTGTGGGAGACCCAGTACTTC.

The chain combines TRBV4-3 with TRBJ1-4, with D perhaps matching TRBD1 (5 bases). CDR3 size: 15 residues. The V and J ends lost 4 bases and 4 bases respectively, with 13 bases between them. The germline CDR1 and CDR2 sequences are LGHNA and YSLEER. This chain's CDR3 is CASSRKRGLNEKLFF. CDR3 in DNA: TGCGCCAGCAGCCGCAAAAGGGGACTTAATGAAAAACTGTTTTTT.

This rearrangement joins TRBV10-3 to TRBJ1-1; D is perhaps TRBD1 (5 bases). V was shortened by 7 bases and J by 1 base, with 16 bases between the two germline ends. The CDR3 contains 15 residues. Germline V gene data show CDR1 as ENHRY and CDR2 as SYGVKD. The CDR3 DNA reads TGTGCCATCACGGGAGGGGAGGAGGGGAACACTGAAGCTTTCTTT. It translates to CAITGGEEGNTEAFF.

The genes are TRBV2 and TRBJ2-5; D may be TRBD2 (5 bases). Germline V lookup: CDR1 SNHLY, CDR2 FYNNEI. Deletions cut 6 bases from V and 2 bases from J, with 16 bases between. The CDR3 totals 15 residues. CDR3 in DNA: TGTGCCAGCAGACCCCCGGGGAGACTGCAAGAGACCCAGTACTTC. Protein: CASRPPGRLQETQYF.

V and J are TRBV9 and TRBJ2-2; 7 nucleotides line up with TRBD2. CDR1 is SGDLS and CDR2 is YYNGEE in the germline V gene. V was clipped by 9 bases and J by 4 bases; unmatched bases: 12. The CDR3 sequence is 15 residues long. This chain's CDR3 is CATGRGGVATGELFF. In DNA, the CDR3 is TGTGCCACCGGGCGGGGAGGGGTCGCCACCGGGGAGCTGTTTTTT.

The V gene is TRBV5-4, the J gene TRBJ1-6; D is possibly TRBD1 (5 bases). V lost 4 bases and J 7 bases, leaving 12 bases between the germline ends. Germline CDR1 reads SGHNT; CDR2 reads YYREEE (reference sequence). CDR3 length equals 14 residues. The CDR3 nucleotides read TGTGCCAGCAGCCCGGCGGGGCCAAATTCACCCCTCCACTTT. This sequence encodes CASSPAGPNSPLHF.

The count of this clone is one. V is TRBV5-1 and J is TRBJ2-7; maybe TRBD2 (6 bases). Trimming shortened V by 0 bases and J by 2 bases, and 15 bases separated the two germline ends. The CDR3 loop spans 16 amino acids. CDR1 is SGHRS, CDR2 YFSETQ, per germline. This CDR3 is CASSLDGTPTTYEQYF. In DNA form, the CDR3 reads TGCGCCAGCAGCTTGGACGGGACTCCAACTACCTACGAGCAGTACTTC.

This clone was recorded only once. The chain links TRBV2 to TRBJ2-3; D possibly corresponds to TRBD1 (6 bases). Per germline, CDR1 SNHLY and CDR2 FYNNEI. This CDR3 spans 13 amino acids. Trimming removed 10 bases at V and 2 bases at J, with 13 bases between. As DNA, the CDR3 is TGTGCCATGCAACAGGGCTACACAGATACGCAGTATTTT. Its protein is CAMQQGYTDTQYF.

The chain joins TRBV7-2 to TRBJ2-5, with 7 bases aligning to TRBD1. There are 15 residues in the CDR3. Germline assignment: CDR1 SGHTA and CDR2 FQGNSA. V dropped 5 bases and J dropped 0; count of bases not matched to a gene: 6. The CDR3 nucleotides are TGTGCCAGCAGCCCCCTGACAGGGCACCAAGAGACCCAGTACTTC. This translates into CASSPLTGHQETQYF.

This chain connects TRBV18 to TRBJ1-2, with 9 bases identical to TRBD1. The CDR3 totals 15 residues. Looked up from germline, CDR1 is KGHSH and CDR2 is LQKENI. V dropped 6 bases and J dropped 7; count of bases not matched to a gene: 12. The CDR3 DNA reads TGTGCCAGCTCCCCAACCGGACAGGGGCGACTTGGCTACACCTTC. This codes for CASSPTGQGRLGYTF.